This TCR beta chain was recovered during a study of blood T cell repertoires in COVID-19. CDR1 and CDR2 (germline): SGHTA, FQGTGA. The CDR3 spans 15 residues. The V end lost 7 bases, the J end lost 5 bases, and 18 bases lay between the germline ends. Participants were aged about 18 to 90 years, lived in 24 US areas, and enrolled virtually. The study assigned cohorts using participant-reported clinical history. Recovered Cohort 3 donors showed two negative PCRs, clearance, or symptom resolution. How the authors handled the data: Estimated nucleated cell counts came from reference gene primer amplification. Repertoires were generated with immunoSEQ multiplex PCR, while TCRdb's copy carries only in-frame clones and drops some. That table supplies the V and J calls and clone size; D and trimming were determined from the DNA. The repertoire consists of 300,000 to 400,000 clones, with approximately 88% occurring once and the leading ten covering about 5%.

The chain uses TRBV7-3 and TRBJ2-1; perhaps TRBD2 as D (5 bases). The origin of this receptor is a man younger than 45 who had recovered from COVID-19. The sequenced sample was PBMCs or T cells enriched from blood (not recorded which). The CDR3 here is CASNRGGVGDNEQFF. DNA for the CDR3: TGTGCCAGCAACCGTGGAGGAGTTGGGGACAATGAGCAGTTCTTC. Variable domain in full (rest from reference TRBV7-3 and TRBJ2-1): GAGVSQTPSNKVTEKGKYVELRCDPISGHTALYWYRQSLGQGPEFLIYFQGTGAADDSGLPNDRFFAVRPEGSVSTLKIQRTERGDSAVYLCASNRGGVGDNEQFFGPGTRLTVL.